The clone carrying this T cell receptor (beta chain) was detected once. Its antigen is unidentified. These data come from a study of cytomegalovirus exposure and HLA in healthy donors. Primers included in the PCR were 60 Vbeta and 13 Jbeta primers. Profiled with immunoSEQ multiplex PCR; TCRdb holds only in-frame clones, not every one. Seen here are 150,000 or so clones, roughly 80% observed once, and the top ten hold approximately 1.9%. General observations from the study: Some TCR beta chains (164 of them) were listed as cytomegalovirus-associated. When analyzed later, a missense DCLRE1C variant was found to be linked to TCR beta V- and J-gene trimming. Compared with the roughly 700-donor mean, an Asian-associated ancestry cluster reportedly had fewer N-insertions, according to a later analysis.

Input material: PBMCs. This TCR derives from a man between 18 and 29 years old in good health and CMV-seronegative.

This chain's CDR3 is CATSLDTAYEQYF. In nucleotides, the CDR3 is TGTGCCACCAGTCTTGACACAGCCTACGAGCAGTACTTC. This chain uses TRBV15 with TRBJ2-7; D not resolved. In germline, CDR1 is LNHNV, CDR2 YYDKDF (reference sequence). CDR3 length: 13 amino acids. V was clipped by 6 bases and J by 2 bases, with 11 bases between them.